This TCR beta chain was captured by sequencing in a study of cytomegalovirus exposure and HLA in healthy donors. Overall study results and limits: Whilst most TCR sequences proved rare, a subset of public TCRs occurred across many donors. According to reports, the classifier identified cytomegalovirus status with high specificity and sensitivity.

The V and J ends lost 10 bases and 4 bases respectively, with 7 bases between them. The CDR3 loop spans 10 amino acids. The germline V gene has CDR1 WNHNN and CDR2 SYGVQD (reference sequence). This clone was counted a few times. Its antigen is not identified. TCRdb keeps only in-frame clones here, not all; method: immunoSEQ multiplex PCR. The sample records about 280,000 clones, roughly 90% being singletons. The genes are TRBV10-1 and TRBJ2-5; D call uncertain. This TCR came from a woman aged 18 to 35 in good health and CMV-seronegative. Sample: PBMCs. The CDR3 is CATFIETQYF. The CDR3, as DNA: TGCGCCACCTTTATAGAGACCCAGTACTTC.